This TCR beta chain was profiled in a study of cytomegalovirus exposure and HLA in healthy donors. Regarding the study as a whole: Rare TCR sequences dominated, though some public TCRs recurred in many donors. HLA alleles showed associations with 15,000 to 20,000 TCR beta sequences in a later analysis, at a 0.05 false discovery rate.

Amplification used 60 Vbeta primers and 13 Jbeta primers. Sequenced by immunoSEQ multiplex PCR; TCRdb stores in-frame clones only, minus some. Here the sample spans 160,000 or so clones, about 77% being singletons. The CDR3 is made up of 14 amino acids. Germline-derived CDR1 and CDR2 are LNHDA and SQIVND (reference sequence). The V gene end was trimmed by 4 bases and the J gene end by 6 bases; junction bases not matched to a gene: 8. Though nominally healthy at sampling, donors likely had unrecorded immune exposures. A remark on this clone: Its cognate antigen is unknown.

This receptor was taken from a man aged 18 to 30 in good health and CMV-seropositive. The source material was PBMCs. The chain links TRBV19 to TRBJ2-5, with 7 bases that match TRBD1. As DNA, the CDR3 is TGTGCCAGTAGTACCCAGGGGGTTCTCAAGACCCAGTACTTC. It translates to CASSTQGVLKTQYF.